This T cell receptor beta chain was profiled in a study of identical twins (dated by TCRdb to about 2016). For the wider study: The study deep-sequenced TCR alpha and beta repertoires from monozygotic twins, unrelated adults of various ages and cord blood to test whether fetal clonotypes persist. Replicate twin experiments were performed at different times using different library preparation protocols to rule out contamination.

Only a few counts were recorded for this clonotype. There is no known antigen for this receptor. Base quality data are lacking; no much larger clone is found one base away. Only healthy Caucasian donors were included. Three pairs of female monozygotic twins, all aged roughly 18 to 29 years, were included in the twin cohort. CD4+ and CD8+ T cell populations were isolated with positive isolation kits from Invitrogen. The paper's findings and limits, for the study overall: A weaker excess of twin sharing was found in beta out-of-frame sequences because the signal-to-noise ratio was lowered by fewer shared sequences. Because the same donors could not be followed over many years, conclusions were based on cross-sectional statistical analysis. Compared with coincidental sharing between unrelated individuals, an excess of low generation-probability sequences was observed among out-of-frame TCR alpha sequences shared between twins. Recombination models systematically underestimated out-of-frame TCR alpha sharing in monozygotic twins but agreed with sharing between unrelated individuals. Zero-insertion analyses could be partly confounded by invariant T cells such as MAIT and iNKT, although diverse VJ usage argued against such confounding for most clonotypes. Fewer insertions were carried by abundant cord blood beta clonotypes, a similar but weaker trend appeared in young adult naive repertoires, and no such trend appeared in memory repertoires.

Looking up the germline V gene yields CDR1 SGHVS and CDR2 FNYEAQ. The CDR3 goes from the cysteine to the phenylalanine over 14 residues. Solely the CDR3 DNA is kept, with 42 bases framed from the first base. V drops 6 bases and J drops 2 bases, leaving 14 bases in between. The library was produced with 5' RACE. Reads for this sample came from an Illumina HiSeq 2000. Template switching introduced a universal primer binding site; the final cDNA contained a unique molecular identifier, enabling accurate counting of TCR cDNA molecules. First-strand cDNA for TCR alpha and beta chains was synthesized from specific primers in the conserved constant-segment region. To control for contamination, each cDNA library was double barcoded with a SMART-Mk sample barcode plus Illumina barcodes. Two successive PCR steps introduced TruSeq adapter sequences along with Illumina sample barcodes. The Illumina HiSeq platform was used with custom primers to sequence TCR alpha and beta cDNA libraries. For the original study's pipeline: Unique molecular identifiers were extracted from raw reads with MiGEC, and CDR3 positions were determined with MiXCR. For each individual, recombination models were inferred using an EM algorithm with the repgenHMM and IGoR tools. The tcR package in R was used for shared clonotype analysis, with sharing normalized by the product of cloneset sizes. Out-of-frame nonproductive sequences were analyzed to study raw recombination free of thymic and clonal selection effects. TCRdb itself trimmed the public reads at Q25 with fastp, ran MiXCR and retained productive beta chains. Each CDR3 protein gets just one entry, which takes the most common genes and DNA from the rows behind it. Clone size and V and J calls follow TCRdb, not the original study. The sample has around 510,000 distinct CDR3 sequences on record, 14% of them singletons. In total, the top ten clones hold approximately 0.98% of the sample.

In addition, the sample was reused for a study of yellow fever vaccine responses in identical twins. Drawing on the second study: The authors reported that the T cell response to vaccination in identical twins appeared partly convergent and partly personalized. Focusing on identical twins, the study followed the T cell clones that responded to the vaccine, and did so with precision.

The receptor's source is a woman younger than 30 in good health. The chain is encoded by TRBV7-6 joined to TRBJ2-7; TRBD2 is perhaps the D gene, given 5 matching bases. Specimen: CD4+ T cells sorted from blood. The CDR3 is CASSQRVDTYEQYF. DNA sequence: TGTGCCAGCAGTCAGAGGGTCGATACCTACGAGCAGTACTTC.